This T cell receptor (beta chain) comes out of a study of blood T cells in healthy people across ages (dated by TCRdb to the mid-2010s). At the level of the whole study: In model experiments, roughly one uniquely barcoded TCR beta cDNA molecule per two T cells was captured by template switching. The study measured age-related changes in TCR beta repertoire diversity using deep sequencing normalized with unique cDNA molecular identifiers. Donors of different ages were randomly distributed across sequencing lanes to avoid experimental bias. The donors were split into four age groups: young (average around 16 years), middle-aged (39), aged (approximately 59) and long-lived (roughly 86). Using the same blood draw, the study looked at two additional independent replicas of 1 million unique cDNA reads for two donors, one aged 18 to 30 and the other aged 80 or older. General conclusions and limits of the study: As age increased, observed TCR beta diversity per million T cells dropped in a roughly linear way, and a significant reduction was already evident by age around 41. Conclusive comparison of naive and antigen-experienced compartments was prevented by the profiling of bulk unsorted PBMCs. Estimates of total diversity based on one million sequenced T cells were regarded as lower bounds and as underestimates. Donor CMV infection status was unknown, potentially confounding age-related changes in expanded clonotypes. A strong correlation was found between observed TCR beta diversity and the percentage of naive T cells measured by flow cytometry. The long-lived group showed more naive CD4+ T cells, fewer expanded clones and increased TCR diversity than the aged group, suggesting age selection.

The table lists this clonotype with a few counts. Its recognized antigen is unknown. No quality values exist for individual bases; no much larger clone is one base distant. Library construction relied on 5' RACE. TCRdb names Illumina HiSeq 2500 as the instrument used. A second PCR of about 6 to 11 cycles was performed with a sample-barcoded 5' primer and a J-beta primer mix. Each TCR beta cDNA molecule received a unique molecular identifier from a template-switch 5' adaptor carrying 12 random nucleotides. Each sample yielded at least 2.5 million CDR3-containing paired-end reads. First-strand cDNA was synthesized from all RNA with the Mint cDNA synthesis kit, primed by a TRBC-specific oligonucleotide. Following uracil-DNA glycosylase treatment, a first 18-cycle PCR with universal primers M1SS and BC2_uni_R was performed on all cDNA. The authors processed their data as follows. Normalization of each sample was performed by random selection of 1 million high-quality reads, each carrying a distinct molecular identifier. Reads with shared molecular identifiers were discarded instead of being binned into consensus sequences. MiTCR, run with a Q25 quality threshold and the strictest error-elimination algorithm, handled CDR3 identification, clonotype clustering and error correction. A nonparametric unseen species model using Euler transformation provided a lower-bound estimate of total TCR beta diversity. Through fastp at Q25 and MiXCR, TCRdb rebuilt clones from the public reads, retaining in-frame beta chains. Entries that share a CDR3 protein sequence are merged under the most common genes and DNA. These V and J calls originate from TCRdb's pipeline instead of the authors' own analysis. The sample includes approximately 1.5 million distinct CDR3 sequences, with around 36% observed a single time. The top ten constitute over 9% of the sample.

The donors were some 36 Caucasian individuals from Russia, aged 6 to 90 years, who were systemically healthy. Ten milliliters of peripheral blood were collected from each donor into EDTA-treated Vacutainer tubes. Ficoll-Paque density-gradient centrifugation was used to isolate PBMCs, with at least 7 million per sample. Total RNA was extracted from PBMCs with Trizol reagent, with at least 6 micrograms obtained per sample. The percentages of naive CD45RAhigh/CD27high T cells were determined by flow cytometry on a PBMC aliquot from every donor. Spanning cysteine to phenylalanine, the CDR3 consists of 14 amino acids. This entry keeps only the CDR3 DNA: 42 bases, framed from base 1. V is reduced by 4 bases and J by 3 bases, leaving a spacing of 13 bases between them. In the germline V gene, CDR1 corresponds to SGHAT and CDR2 to FQNNGV.

What was sequenced was blood. The origin of this receptor is a woman aged 25 to 39 in good health. This receptor chain uses TRBV11-2 and TRBJ2-7; the D segment might be TRBD1 or TRBD2, since each matches 5 bases. CDR3 reads: CASSSLRDRYEQYF. At the DNA level, the sequence is TGTGCCAGCAGCTCTCTCCGGGACCGCTACGAGCAGTACTTC.